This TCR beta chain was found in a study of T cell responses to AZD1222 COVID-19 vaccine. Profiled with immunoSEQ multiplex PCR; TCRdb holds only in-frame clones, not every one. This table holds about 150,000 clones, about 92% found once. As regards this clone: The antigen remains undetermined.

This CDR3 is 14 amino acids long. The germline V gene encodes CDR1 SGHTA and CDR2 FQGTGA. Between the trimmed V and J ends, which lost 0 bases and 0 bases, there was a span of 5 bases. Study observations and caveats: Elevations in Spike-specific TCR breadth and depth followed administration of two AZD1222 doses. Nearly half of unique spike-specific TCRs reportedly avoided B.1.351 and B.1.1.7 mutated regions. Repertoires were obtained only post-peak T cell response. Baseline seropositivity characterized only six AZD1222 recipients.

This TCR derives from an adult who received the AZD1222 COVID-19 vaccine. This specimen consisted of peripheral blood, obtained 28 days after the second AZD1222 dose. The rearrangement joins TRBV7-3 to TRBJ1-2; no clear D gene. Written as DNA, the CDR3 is TGTGCCAGCAGCTTAACCGGAACTAACTATGGCTACACCTTC. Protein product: CASSLTGTNYGYTF.